Listed here are 13 T cell receptor beta chains from one sample, sequenced in a study of T cell responses to AZD1222 COVID-19 vaccine. Produced via immunoSEQ multiplex PCR; TCRdb's table is partial and in-frame only. The sample shows about 150,000 clones, about nine tenths of them seen only once. The sequencing used peripheral blood, collected on day 0 of MenACWY control vaccination. These receptors were obtained from an adult in good health.

The chain is built from TRBV5-1 and TRBJ1-1, with 7 bases identical to TRBD1. There are 14 residues in the CDR3. Germline loops: CDR1 SGHRS, CDR2 YFSETQ. After removal of 0 bases from V and 11 bases from J, the junction contained 10 bases not matched to a gene. CDR3 coding DNA: TGCGCCAGCAGCTTGGGGGTGGGAGGGACAGCGGCTTTCTTT. It translates to CASSLGVGGTAAFF.

The chain employs TRBV5-6 and TRBJ2-5; 7 nucleotides align to TRBD1. Germline V gives CDR1 SGHDT, CDR2 YYEEEE. The CDR3 covers 15 residues. J gave up 2 bases and V 0 bases, and 4 bases lay outside the gene matches. In DNA form, the CDR3 reads TGTGCCAGCAGCTTGGAGGCAGGGGGACAAGAGACCCAGTACTTC. Protein sequence: CASSLEAGGQETQYF.

V is TRBV24-1 and J is TRBJ2-7; 8 bases map to TRBD1. Per the germline V gene, CDR1 is KGHDR and CDR2 is SFDVKD. The J segment lost 2 bases and the V segment lost 2 bases, leaving 4 bases of the junction unmatched. CDR3 length: 15 amino acids. CDR3 protein: CATSDSGQGPYEQYF. The DNA of the CDR3 is TGTGCCACCAGTGATTCAGGACAGGGCCCCTACGAGCAGTACTTC.

Points on this clone: In the same sample, other DNA sequences code for this CDR3. J is TRBJ1-2 and V is TRBV7-9, with D uncertain. Germline values: CDR1 SEHNR, CDR2 FQNEAQ (reference sequence). V lost 5 bases to trimming and J lost 1 base, with 5 bases between them. This CDR3 is 12 amino acids long. The CDR3 region is CASSLRNYGYTF. The CDR3, as DNA: TGTGCCAGCAGCCTACGTAACTATGGCTACACCTTC.

This sequence joins TRBV6-2 or TRBV6-3 and TRBJ2-1, with 13 bases fitting TRBD2. CDR1 and CDR2 from the germline V gene are MNHEY and SVGEGT. The V and J ends lost 2 bases and 14 bases, in that order; junction bases with no gene match: 12. The CDR3 is 16 amino acids. The CDR3 nucleotides read TGTGCCAGCAGTTACCCCCAAGGACTAGCGGGGGAAGTAGAGTTCTTC. Amino acid sequence: CASSYPQGLAGEVEFF.

The chain joins TRBV6-2 or TRBV6-3 to TRBJ1-2; 7 nucleotides line up with TRBD1. The CDR3 spans 18 residues. Germline V gene data show CDR1 as MNHEY and CDR2 as SVGEGT. The J segment lost 6 bases and the V segment lost 2 bases, leaving 18 bases of the junction unmatched. The CDR3 sequence: CASSYTPEIGQDRNGYTF. The CDR3 nucleotides are TGTGCCAGCAGTTACACACCTGAAATCGGACAGGATCGAAATGGCTACACCTTC.

The genes are TRBV4-3 and TRBJ2-2, with 8 bases aligning to TRBD2. V lost 4 bases and J lost 5; bases outside the gene matches: 9. Germline values: CDR1 LGHNA, CDR2 YSLEER. This CDR3 is built from 16 residues. The DNA for the CDR3 is TGCGCCAGCAGCCCCGGACTAGCATCGGAAACCGGGGAGCTGTTTTTT. Translated: CASSPGLASETGELFF.

This clone was observed once. The gene calls are TRBV5-1 and TRBJ1-3; a weak D match, TRBD1 (5 bases). Trimming removed 4 bases at V and 1 base at J, with 9 bases between. CDR1 is SGHRS and CDR2 is YFSETQ in the germline V gene. The CDR3 runs 14 residues. For the CDR3, the DNA is TGCGCCAGCAGCCCGACAGTTTCTGGAAACACCATATATTTT. Its protein is CASSPTVSGNTIYF.

The rearrangement uses TRBV12-5 and TRBJ2-4, with D perhaps TRBD1 (6 bases). From germline, CDR1 is LGHNT and CDR2 FRNRAP. The V and J ends lost 1 base and 1 base respectively, with 14 bases between them. The length of the CDR3 is 17 residues. The CDR3 bases are TGTGCTAGTGGTTTGGCCGAACAGGGAGAGGCCAAAAACATTCAGTACTTC. Its translation: CASGLAEQGEAKNIQYF.

The rearrangement links TRBV7-2 to TRBJ1-5; 8 bases line up with TRBD1. J lost 7 bases, V lost 4 bases, and 3 bases had no gene match. CDR1 SGHTA and CDR2 FQGNSA come from the germline V gene. The CDR3 extends over 13 amino acids. Here the CDR3 reads CASSSDRGQPQHF. The CDR3 DNA reads as TGTGCCAGCAGCTCAGACAGGGGCCAGCCCCAGCATTTT.

The genes are TRBV10-1 and TRBJ1-5; the match to TRBD1 covers 8 bases. There are 18 residues in the CDR3. Germline V lookup: CDR1 WNHNN, CDR2 SYGVQD (reference sequence). V was pared by 6 bases and J by 2 bases, with 15 bases of the junction left unmatched. The CDR3: CASRDRGKAWPGNQPQHF. DNA of the CDR3: TGCGCCAGCAGAGACAGGGGCAAGGCTTGGCCTGGCAATCAGCCCCAGCATTTT.

J is TRBJ1-3 and V is TRBV5-1; D is undetermined. CDR1 SGHRS and CDR2 YFSETQ come from the germline V gene. The CDR3 length is 14 residues. V was pared by 4 bases and J by 0 bases, with 8 bases between. CDR3 bases: TGCGCCAGCAGCACCTCCAGCTCTGGAAACACCATATATTTT. Amino acids: CASSTSSSGNTIYF. Supplemented by reference TRBV5-1 and TRBJ1-3, the full variable domain reads KAGVTQTPRYLIKTRGQQVTLSCSPISGHRSVSWYQQTPGQGLQFLFEYFSETQRNKGNFPGRFSGRQFSNSRSEMNVSTLELGDSALYLCASSTSSSGNTIYFGEGSWLTVV.

This clone is a singleton in its sample. The chain has TRBV11-3 and TRBJ1-1; D is perhaps TRBD1 (5 bases). Germline V gene sequence: CDR1 SGHNT, CDR2 YENEEA. V was clipped by 5 bases and J by 4 bases, with 17 bases between them. The CDR3 sequence is 15 residues long. In nucleotides, the CDR3 is TGTGCCAGCAGCCACCGCGCGGGGGGGGGCACTGAAGCTTTCTTT. Its protein product is CASSHRAGGGTEAFF.